Shown below are 27 T cell receptor beta chains from a single sample sequenced in a study of T cell repertoires in cytomegalovirus infection. TCRdb analysed the reads with MiXCR anew, one entry per CDR3 protein. The table lists 70,000 or so distinct CDR3 sequences, about 30% of them singletons, with 59% in the top ten. Their recognized antigens are unknown. The sequences come from CD8+ T cells from cultured PBMCs, collected from culture after CMV antigen stimulation. Receptor source: a human donor in good health (CMV status not recorded). Some clones in this sample may be carry-over from other donors' samples.

This clonotype was recorded only once. The junction departs from the called germline gene at one end, perhaps through a read error. The V call is TRBV7-4, the J call TRBJ2-7, with D possibly matching TRBD1 (6 bases). This CDR3 is 14 amino acids long. Germline loops: CDR1 SGHVT, CDR2 SQSDAQ. As DNA, the CDR3 is TGTGCCAGCAGCTTAGTAGGACAGACCTACAAGCAGTACTTC. This translates into CASSLVGQTYKQYF.

This clonotype was observed a handful of times. J is TRBJ2-1 and V is TRBV20-1; D may be TRBD2 (5 bases). The CDR3 loop spans 12 amino acids. The germline V gene has CDR1 DFQATT and CDR2 SNEGSKA (reference sequence). The V end lost 4 bases, the J end lost 7 bases, and 11 bases lay between the germline ends. For the CDR3, the DNA is TGCAGTGCTAACCGAGGACTTAATGAGCAGTTCTTC. Amino acid sequence: CSANRGLNEQFF.

This clonotype was picked up a small number of times. The chain joins TRBV29-1 to TRBJ2-7, with D perhaps matching TRBD2 (5 bases). This CDR3 contains 14 residues. Germline CDR1 and CDR2: SQVTM and ANQGSEA. The V end lost 8 bases, the J end lost 4 bases, and 21 bases lay between the germline ends. The CDR3 protein is CSPGERDGVYEQYF. Here the CDR3 DNA reads TGCAGCCCTGGGGAACGGGATGGTGTGTACGAGCAGTACTTC.

This clonotype has only a few counts. The chain couples TRBV6-1 to TRBJ2-7; maybe TRBD1 (6 bases). Trimming stripped 3 bases from V and 9 bases from J, with 9 bases between. Germline V gene sequence: CDR1 MNHNS, CDR2 SASEGT. This CDR3 is 11 amino acids long. CDR3 sequence (DNA): TGTGCCAGCAGTGATGGACAGAGGCAGTACTTC. It encodes CASSDGQRQYF.

The genes are TRBV27 and TRBJ1-1; 7 bases line up with TRBD1. Germline CDR1 reads MNHEY; CDR2 reads SMNVEV (reference sequence). The CDR3 runs 13 residues. V gave up 8 bases and J gave up 3 bases; unmatched junction bases: 6. In nucleotides, the CDR3 is TGTGCCAGCCAGGGGGGGGGGCACACTGAAGCTTTCTTT. The encoded protein is CASQGGGHTEAFF.

This clonotype was picked up a small number of times. This chain links TRBV11-2 with TRBJ2-1; D possibly corresponds to TRBD1 (5 bases). The CDR3 covers 12 residues. With 0 bases removed from V and 9 bases from J, the gap between germline ends came to 6 bases. The germline gives CDR1 SGHAT, CDR2 FQNNGV. The CDR3 here is CASSLDRVEQFF. In nucleotides, the CDR3 is TGTGCCAGCAGCTTAGACAGGGTTGAGCAGTTCTTC.

The table lists this clonotype with many counts. V usage is TRBV6-2 or TRBV6-3 and J usage is TRBJ1-1; unclear D gene. Germline V lookup: CDR1 MNHEY, CDR2 SVGEGT. The CDR3 contains 14 residues. Trimming took off 6 bases at V and 1 base at J, with 12 bases between the two ends. The CDR3: CASRSGVPNTEAFF. As DNA, the CDR3 is TGTGCCAGCAGGTCGGGAGTACCGAACACTGAAGCTTTCTTT.

The chain joins TRBV6-2 or TRBV6-3 to TRBJ2-1, with TRBD1 matching 9 bases. The V segment lost 0 bases and the J segment 6 bases; nucleotides outside the gene matches: 6. Germline CDR1 reads MNHEY; CDR2 reads SVGEGT. This CDR3 has 16 residues. The CDR3 protein is CASSYSEGTGINEQFF. CDR3 in DNA: TGTGCCAGCAGTTACTCGGAAGGGACAGGGATCAATGAGCAGTTCTTC.

A few counts support this clonotype. V and J are TRBV7-6 and TRBJ1-5; TRBD1 might be the D (5 bases). The CDR3 loop spans 17 amino acids. V was trimmed by 0 bases and J by 0 bases, leaving 12 bases between them. Germline V gene lookup returns CDR1 SGHVS and CDR2 FNYEAQ. The CDR3: CASSLARAGFSNQPQHF. Written as DNA, the CDR3 is TGTGCCAGCAGCTTAGCGCGGGCAGGGTTTAGCAATCAGCCCCAGCATTTT.

The chain carries TRBV7-8 and TRBJ1-6; D uncertain. Trimming pared 5 bases from V and 0 bases from J, leaving 11 bases between. CDR3 length: 16 residues. Germline loops: CDR1 SGHVS, CDR2 FQNEAQ. CDR3 sequence reads: CASSPPTSSYNSPLHF. DNA for the CDR3: TGTGCCAGCAGCCCCCCGACAAGCTCCTATAATTCACCCCTCCACTTT.

V and J are TRBV27 and TRBJ2-1; a possible D gene is TRBD1 (6 bases). The V end lost 6 bases, the J end lost 2 bases, and 14 bases lay between the germline ends. CDR3 length: 15 amino acids. CDR1 MNHEY and CDR2 SMNVEV come from the germline V gene (reference sequence). The CDR3 protein is CASRLSKGAYNEQFF. CDR3 nucleotides: TGTGCCAGCAGACTGTCAAAGGGGGCCTACAATGAGCAGTTCTTC.

This clonotype was observed a few times. V gene TRBV27 combines with J gene TRBJ2-2, with 9 bases identical to TRBD2. CDR1 and CDR2 from the germline V gene are MNHEY and SMNVEV (reference sequence). This CDR3 is built from 17 residues. V lost 5 bases, J lost 3 bases, and 10 bases stayed unmatched. The CDR3 sequence: CASSNRWAGGDTGELFF. Here the CDR3 DNA reads TGTGCCAGCAGTAATCGCTGGGCGGGAGGGGACACCGGGGAGCTGTTTTTT.

This clonotype showed up just a few times. This chain links TRBV20-1 with TRBJ2-3; D is perhaps TRBD2 (6 bases). Deletions cut 0 bases from V and 3 bases from J, with 10 bases between. The CDR3 is 14 amino acids. The germline gives CDR1 DFQATT, CDR2 SNEGSKA (reference sequence). The CDR3 region is CSAREASGTDTQYF. In DNA form, the CDR3 reads TGCAGTGCTAGAGAGGCCAGCGGGACAGATACGCAGTATTTT.

This clonotype is medium-sized by share. V gene TRBV7-2 combines with J gene TRBJ2-1; 7 positions agree with TRBD1. The CDR3 sequence is 17 residues long. CDR1 and CDR2 (germline): SGHTA, FQGNSA. With 2 bases clipped from V and 3 bases from J, the junction kept 10 bases outside the gene matches. The CDR3 loop reads CASSLFGWDSDYNEQFF. Here the CDR3 DNA reads TGTGCCAGCAGCTTATTTGGGTGGGACAGTGACTACAATGAGCAGTTCTTC. The full variable domain, completed using reference TRBV7-2 and TRBJ2-1, is GAGVSQSPSNKVTEKGKDVELRCDPISGHTALYWYRQSLGQGLEFLIYFQGNSAPDKSGLPSDRFSAERTGGSVSTLTIQRTQQEDSAVYLCASSLFGWDSDYNEQFFGPGTRLTVL.

V and J are TRBV6-1 and TRBJ2-1; the D gene is possibly TRBD1 (5 bases). V was shortened by 5 bases and J by 3 bases, with 14 bases between the two germline ends. The CDR3 loop spans 15 amino acids. Germline assignment: CDR1 MNHNS and CDR2 SASEGT. CDR3 nucleotides: TGTGCCAGCAGTTTGGACAACGTGCGCTACAATGAGCAGTTCTTC. Its protein product is CASSLDNVRYNEQFF.

This clonotype was counted between two and nine times. The chain recombines TRBV7-3 with TRBJ2-7, with D perhaps being TRBD1 or TRBD2 (6 bases each). Trimming stripped 5 bases from V and 6 bases from J, with 14 bases between. Germline CDR1 is SGHTA and CDR2 is FQGTGA. The CDR3 has 13 amino acids. Written as DNA, the CDR3 is TGTGCCAGCAGCGCCGGGGGCGTTTCCGAGCAGTACTTC. Translation: CASSAGGVSEQYF.

Only a few counts were recorded for this clonotype. V is TRBV27 and J is TRBJ1-4; D might be TRBD1 (6 bases). The CDR3 has 15 residues. CDR1 and CDR2 (germline): MNHEY, SMNVEV (reference sequence). V dropped 2 bases and J dropped 6 bases, with 13 bases sitting between them. CDR3 amino acids: CASSLQTGNDEKLFF. In nucleotides, the CDR3 is TGTGCCAGCAGTTTACAGACAGGAAACGATGAAAAACTGTTTTTT.

The gene calls are TRBV7-9 and TRBJ2-5; D ambiguous. Germline values: CDR1 SEHNR, CDR2 FQNEAQ (reference sequence). Trimming shortened V by 1 base and J by 7 bases, and 7 bases separated the two germline ends. There are 12 residues in the CDR3. DNA of the CDR3: TGTGCCAGCAGCTTAGAGATGGGGACCCAGTACTTC. This encodes CASSLEMGTQYF.

The CDR3 DNA reads TGTGCCAGTAGTCCTTCGACGGGTCTGGACTACGAGCAGTACTTC. Its translation is CASSPSTGLDYEQYF. The rearrangement uses TRBV19 and TRBJ2-7; the D is unclear. Trimming stripped 5 bases from V and 3 bases from J, with 17 bases between. The germline V gene encodes CDR1 LNHDA and CDR2 SQIVND (reference sequence). This CDR3 region has 15 residues.

V is TRBV29-1 and J is TRBJ2-3; D perhaps matches TRBD2 (5 bases). Trimming cost V 6 bases and J 2 bases, with 9 bases left between them. The CDR3 loop spans 12 amino acids. Germline CDR1 is SQVTM and CDR2 is ANQGSEA. This chain's CDR3 is CSVTGITDTQYF. The CDR3 DNA reads as TGCAGCGTGACGGGAATCACAGATACGCAGTATTTT.

This clonotype was seen ten or more times. The chain has TRBV7-9 and TRBJ1-1; possibly TRBD1 for D (5 bases). CDR3 size: 16 residues. The germline gives CDR1 SEHNR, CDR2 FQNEAQ (reference sequence). The V end was cut by 0 bases, the J end by 1 base, with 12 bases between. This CDR3 is CASSLAFQGRNTEAFF. CDR3 in DNA: TGTGCCAGCAGCTTAGCGTTTCAGGGAAGGAACACTGAAGCTTTCTTT.

This clonotype was observed many times. The chain is built from TRBV12-3 or TRBV12-4 and TRBJ2-5, with a possible D match to TRBD2 (6 bases). V was shortened by 7 bases and J by 2 bases, with 14 bases between the two germline ends. CDR3 length: 14 amino acids. The CDR3 reads CASTDGTPQETQYF. CDR3 DNA sequence: TGTGCCAGCACCGATGGGACTCCTCAAGAGACCCAGTACTTC.

This clonotype appeared a few times. This sequence joins TRBV5-1 and TRBJ2-1; 8 bases fit TRBD2. V shed 1 base, J shed 5 bases, and the junction held 11 bases outside the gene matches. The CDR3 has 17 amino acids. Per the germline V gene, CDR1 is SGHRS and CDR2 is YFSETQ. Written as DNA, the CDR3 is TGCGCCAGCAGCTTGTTATCGGGCGGGAGGACTGACAATGAGCAGTTCTTC. Translation: CASSLLSGGRTDNEQFF. The variable domain in full, completed from reference TRBV5-1 and TRBJ2-1, reads KAGVTQTPRYLIKTRGQQVTLSCSPISGHRSVSWYQQTPGQGLQFLFEYFSETQRNKGNFPGRFSGRQFSNSRSEMNVSTLELGDSALYLCASSLLSGGRTDNEQFFGPGTRLTVL.

This clonotype was recorded at least ten times. The chain is built from TRBV7-9 and TRBJ1-1; 7 bases match TRBD1. From germline, CDR1 is SEHNR and CDR2 FQNEAQ (reference sequence). The CDR3 contains 15 residues. V gave up 0 bases and J gave up 2 bases; unmatched junction bases: 3. The CDR3 reads CASSLAGGGNTEAFF. The CDR3 bases are TGTGCCAGCAGCTTAGCAGGGGGCGGCAACACTGAAGCTTTCTTT.

This clonotype was seen only a few times. The chain's CDR3 is CASRGPGEQYF. The DNA of the CDR3 is TGTGCCAGCAGAGGGCCCGGCGAGCAGTACTTC. The V gene is TRBV6-5, the J gene TRBJ2-7; D is undetermined. CDR3 size: 11 residues. Trimming cost V 6 bases and J 6 bases, with 9 bases left between them. Germline lookup yields CDR1 MNHEY and CDR2 SVGAGI.

This clonotype was counted at least ten times. V and J are TRBV12-3 or TRBV12-4 and TRBJ1-5, with unresolved D. Trimming pared 4 bases from V and 5 bases from J, leaving 6 bases between. The CDR3 runs to 12 residues. CDR3 loop: CASSYTDQPQHF. CDR3 coding DNA: TGTGCCAGCAGTTACACCGATCAGCCCCAGCATTTT.

The sample holds a few counts of this clonotype. The V call is TRBV6-5, the J call TRBJ1-6, with 8 bases that match TRBD1. Looked up from germline, CDR1 is MNHEY and CDR2 is SVGAGI. The J segment lost 6 bases and the V segment lost 2 bases, leaving 6 bases of the junction unmatched. The CDR3 totals 16 residues. The CDR3 DNA sequence: TGTGCCAGCAGTTACGCCCTCACAGGGGGTAATTCACCCCTCCACTTT. It specifies CASSYALTGGNSPLHF.